Below, 19 T cell receptor beta chains from the same sample are listed, as sequenced in a study of shared clonotypes between healthy human individuals (dated by TCRdb to 2020 to 2022). Library generation was performed with the immunoSEQ multiplex PCR assay. TCRdb took over this immuneACCESS table, retaining in-frame rearrangements with V and J assigned. Such tables are incomplete; in checked studies, under half of the missing clones stem from an unresolved V gene, and the remainder is unexplained. Counted in this sample were 450,000 or so clones; around 77% of them appeared once. The top ten clones comprise around 11% of the sample. Sequencing was carried out using PBMCs. The receptors were sampled from a woman between 35 and 50 years old in good health. Some clones in this sample may be carry-over from other donors' samples.

V is TRBV6-4 and J is TRBJ2-1; D call uncertain. V was trimmed by 4 bases and J by 5 bases, leaving 15 bases between them. This CDR3 is 15 amino acids long. Per the germline V gene, CDR1 is MRHNA and CDR2 is SNTAGT. CDR3 sequence: CASSAILGYNNEQFF. Here the CDR3 DNA reads TGTGCCAGCAGTGCCATCCTAGGGTACAACAATGAGCAGTTCTTC.

The chain couples TRBV10-1 to TRBJ1-5; D is ambiguous. CDR1 and CDR2 (germline): WNHNN, SYGVQD (reference sequence). The CDR3 contains 17 residues. The V and J ends lost 6 bases and 0 bases respectively, with 18 bases between them. DNA for the CDR3: TGCGCCAGCAGAGTTCAGACACACCGAACTAGCAATCAGCCCCAGCATTTT. Protein product: CASRVQTHRTSNQPQHF.

This clone was counted ten times or more. This sequence joins TRBV11-1 and TRBJ1-1; weak D call: TRBD1 (6 bases). With 0 bases removed from V and 11 bases from J, the gap between germline ends came to 10 bases. The CDR3 extends over 12 amino acids. Germline V gene sequence: CDR1 SGHAT, CDR2 FQDESV (reference sequence). CDR3 protein: CASSLALGAAFF. In DNA, the CDR3 is TGTGCCAGCAGCTTAGCGCTGGGGGCGGCTTTCTTT.

V and J are TRBV9 and TRBJ1-1, with 11 bases lining up with TRBD1. Trimming removed 4 bases from V and 1 base from J; junction bases left unmatched: 6. Germline V gives CDR1 SGDLS, CDR2 YYNGEE. The CDR3 is 16 amino acids. CDR3 DNA sequence: TGTGCCAGCAGCCCATGGGACAGGGGGACGAACACTGAAGCTTTCTTT. Translation: CASSPWDRGTNTEAFF.

This CDR3 is CATSRGNGGRAQYF. CDR3 DNA: TGTGCCACCAGCAGAGGTAACGGCGGGAGGGCGCAGTACTTC. This chain connects TRBV15 to TRBJ2-7; 9 bases are shared with TRBD2. The CDR3 runs to 14 residues. Germline-derived CDR1 and CDR2 are LNHNV and YYDKDF (reference sequence). V dropped 1 base and J dropped 9; count of bases not matched to a gene: 7.

The chain is built from TRBV15 and TRBJ2-7; D may be TRBD1 (5 bases). Germline lookup yields CDR1 LNHNV and CDR2 YYDKDF (reference sequence). This CDR3 has 15 residues. Between the trimmed V and J ends, which lost 1 base and 1 base, there was a span of 11 bases. CDR3 region: CATSRGRGLSYEQYF. Here the CDR3 DNA reads TGTGCCACCAGCAGAGGTAGGGGTTTGTCCTACGAGCAGTACTTC.

The rearrangement joins TRBV6-4 to TRBJ2-3; 7 positions match TRBD2. CDR1 MRHNA and CDR2 SNTAGT come from the germline V gene. V gave up 5 bases and J gave up 1 base; unmatched junction bases: 12. The CDR3 spans 17 residues. DNA of the CDR3: TGTGCCAGCAGTAACGAGGCGGGAGAGTGGGGCACAGATACGCAGTATTTT. Translated: CASSNEAGEWGTDTQYF.

The chain couples TRBV7-9 to TRBJ2-1; D is perhaps TRBD1 or TRBD2 (7 bases each). From germline, CDR1 is SEHNR and CDR2 FQNEAQ (reference sequence). The CDR3 runs to 17 residues. V lost 6 bases, J lost 3 bases, and 21 bases lay in between. The CDR3 nucleotides are TGTGCCAGCAGGGCAGGGGGGATTAGCGGGTTCTACAATGAGCAGTTCTTC. Its protein is CASRAGGISGFYNEQFF.

The rearrangement links TRBV6-1 to TRBJ2-5; 7 nucleotides agree with TRBD1. Germline CDR1 reads MNHNS; CDR2 reads SASEGT. Trimming cost V 1 base and J 0 bases; bases outside gene matches: 2. The CDR3 spans 15 residues. The CDR3 coding sequence is TGTGCCAGCAGTGAAGACAGGGGCGACCAAGAGACCCAGTACTTC. As protein: CASSEDRGDQETQYF.

This clone was seen a few times. The rearrangement joins TRBV27 to TRBJ1-5; 12 nucleotides agree with TRBD1. The V gene end was trimmed by 1 base and the J gene end by 7 bases; junction bases not matched to a gene: 8. The CDR3 spans 17 residues. Germline CDR1 is MNHEY and CDR2 is SMNVEV (reference sequence). Here the CDR3 reads CASSLYGTGGLGQPQHF. CDR3 DNA: TGTGCCAGCAGTTTATACGGGACAGGGGGCCTTGGGCAGCCCCAGCATTTT.

The chain recombines TRBV9 with TRBJ1-3; D not certain. There are 15 residues in the CDR3. V was trimmed by 3 bases and J by 0 bases, leaving 10 bases between them. CDR1 is SGDLS and CDR2 is YYNGEE in the germline V gene. The CDR3 DNA reads TGTGCCAGCAGCGCGGACTTGCGCTCTGGAAACACCATATATTTT. This sequence encodes CASSADLRSGNTIYF.

This chain links TRBV19 with TRBJ1-2, with a tentative D call TRBD1 (6 bases). Trimming pared 10 bases from V and 5 bases from J, leaving 17 bases between. Germline CDR1 LNHDA, CDR2 SQIVND (reference sequence). The CDR3 contains 13 residues. The CDR3 is CATSMGQGYGYTF. In DNA, the CDR3 is TGTGCCACCTCTATGGGGCAGGGGTATGGCTACACCTTC.

A remark on this clone: A far larger clone is a single base away, which makes a read error likely. The chain is built from TRBV30 and TRBJ1-2; tentative D call: TRBD1 (6 bases). Germline CDR1 GTSNPN, CDR2 SVGIG (reference sequence). Between the trimmed V and J ends, which lost 3 bases and 7 bases, there was a span of 12 bases. There are 12 residues in the CDR3. The CDR3 here is CAWRRGLCGYTF. In nucleotides, the CDR3 is TGTGCCTGGAGGAGGGGGTTATGTGGCTACACCTTC. Based on the CDR3 plus reference TRBV30 and TRBJ1-2, the full variable domain is SQTIHQWPATLVQPVGSPLSLECTVEGTSNPNLYWYRQAAGRGLQLLFYSVGIGQISSEVPQNLSASRPQDRQFILSSKKLLLSDSGFYLCAWRRGLCGYTFGSGTRLTVV.

The chain combines TRBV27 with TRBJ2-7; 15 bases align to TRBD2. Germline CDR1 is MNHEY and CDR2 is SMNVEV (reference sequence). With V trimmed by 2 bases and J by 3 bases, 8 bases remained unmatched. The length of the CDR3 is 18 residues. The CDR3 coding sequence is TGTGCCAGCAGTTTACTCCCGGGACTAGCGGGAGGAATCTACGAGCAGTACTTC. Its translation: CASSLLPGLAGGIYEQYF.

The chain recombines TRBV2 with TRBJ2-1; tentatively, D is TRBD2 (5 bases). The CDR3 runs to 15 residues. Trimming left V 8 bases short and J 10 bases short, with 24 bases between. The germline gives CDR1 SNHLY, CDR2 FYNNEI. The CDR3 DNA reads TGTGCCAGCGGGAATCCTTTCTTTAAAACGGGGGAGCAGTTCTTC. Its translation: CASGNPFFKTGEQFF.

The chain couples TRBV29-1 to TRBJ1-2, with D unresolved. Per germline, CDR1 SQVTM and CDR2 ANQGSEA. The CDR3 totals 12 residues. Trimming removed 3 bases at V and 3 bases at J, with 8 bases between. The CDR3 spells CSVDGHDYGYTF. CDR3 nucleotide sequence: TGCAGCGTTGATGGTCATGACTATGGCTACACCTTC.

The chain employs TRBV30 and TRBJ1-4; D call uncertain. Trimming took off 1 base at V and 15 bases at J, with 18 bases between the two ends. The V gene's germline CDR1 is GTSNPN and CDR2 SVGIG (reference sequence). This CDR3 region has 13 residues. The CDR3: CAWSDNLPRTVFF. CDR3 nucleotides: TGTGCCTGGAGTGATAACCTTCCCCGAACGGTGTTTTTT.

This chain joins TRBV29-1 and TRBJ2-2, with 7 bases matching TRBD1. Germline CDR1 reads SQVTM; CDR2 reads ANQGSEA. Trimming removed 8 bases from V and 0 bases from J; junction bases left unmatched: 6. This CDR3 spans 14 amino acids. This CDR3 is CSTTGTANTGELFF. The DNA for the CDR3 is TGCAGCACGACCGGGACAGCGAACACCGGGGAGCTGTTTTTT.

The rearrangement uses TRBV6-5 and TRBJ2-7, with D perhaps matching TRBD1 (5 bases). The CDR3 runs to 16 residues. The ends were cut back, 0 bases at V and 2 bases at J, with 14 bases in the middle. Per the germline V gene, CDR1 is MNHEY and CDR2 is SVGAGI. Here the CDR3 reads CASSYSGQGLAYEQYF. The CDR3 DNA reads TGTGCCAGCAGTTACTCGGGGCAGGGTTTGGCCTACGAGCAGTACTTC.